Below, 28 T cell receptor beta chains from the same sample are listed, as sequenced in a study of blood T cell repertoires in COVID-19. Produced via immunoSEQ multiplex PCR; TCRdb's table is partial and in-frame only. This table has 150,000 or so clones, around 87% appearing once. The material sequenced was peripheral blood. All receptors derive from a woman between 40 and 55 years old with acute or convalescent COVID-19.

This clone has more than one count but fewer than ten. The V and J genes are TRBV11-2 and TRBJ2-1; 9 bases fit TRBD1. Germline V gene lookup returns CDR1 SGHAT and CDR2 FQNNGV. J gave up 9 bases and V 6 bases, and 6 bases lay outside the gene matches. CDR3 length: 13 amino acids. The CDR3 spells CASRSTGGIEQFF. The DNA for the CDR3 is TGTGCCAGCAGATCAACAGGGGGCATTGAGCAGTTCTTC.

The CDR3 loop is CASSLVVGQGNSETQYF. The CDR3 DNA reads TGCGCCAGCAGCTTGGTCGTAGGCCAGGGGAATTCAGAGACCCAGTACTTC. The genes are TRBV5-1 and TRBJ2-5; possible D gene TRBD1, 6 bases. This CDR3 is 17 amino acids long. Trimming took 0 bases from V and 4 from J, leaving 19 bases between them. Germline V gene lookup returns CDR1 SGHRS and CDR2 YFSETQ. Complete variable domain (other parts from reference TRBV5-1 and TRBJ2-5): KAGVTQTPRYLIKTRGQQVTLSCSPISGHRSVSWYQQTPGQGLQFLFEYFSETQRNKGNFPGRFSGRQFSNSRSEMNVSTLELGDSALYLCASSLVVGQGNSETQYFGPGTRLLVL.

The chain is built from TRBV15 and TRBJ2-7, with D possibly TRBD2 on 5 matching bases. Germline-derived CDR1 and CDR2 are LNHNV and YYDKDF (reference sequence). The CDR3 extends over 15 amino acids. The V gene lost 0 bases and the J gene lost 3 bases, with 12 bases spanning the gap. The CDR3 sequence is CATSRDLVGGYEQYF. CDR3 bases: TGTGCCACCAGCAGAGATTTGGTCGGAGGCTACGAGCAGTACTTC.

The genes are TRBV6-5 and TRBJ2-5, with a possible D match to TRBD1 (6 bases). Per the germline V gene, CDR1 is MNHEY and CDR2 is SVGAGI. This CDR3 region has 15 residues. The V end lost 6 bases, the J end lost 0 bases, and 14 bases lay between the germline ends. The CDR3 DNA follows: TGTGCCAGCAGATCCTCCGGGACACACCAAGAGACCCAGTACTTC. Amino acids: CASRSSGTHQETQYF.

The chain uses TRBV25-1 and TRBJ1-4; D gene ambiguous. The CDR3 totals 16 residues. Trimming took off 3 bases at V and 2 bases at J, with 13 bases between the two ends. Germline V lookup: CDR1 MGHDK, CDR2 SYGVNS. The CDR3 region has the DNA TGTGCCAGCAGTGATCGAAACCGGGTGACTAATGAAAAACTGTTTTTT. This gives the protein CASSDRNRVTNEKLFF.

This chain links TRBV28 with TRBJ1-5, with 11 bases aligning to TRBD1. Germline-derived CDR1 and CDR2 are MDHEN and SYDVKM. Trimming cost V 5 bases and J 9 bases; bases outside gene matches: 9. The CDR3 is 15 residues long. In DNA, the CDR3 is TGTGCCAGCAGTCCATCCGGGACAGGGGGTGTGCCCCAGCATTTT. It encodes CASSPSGTGGVPQHF. Based on the CDR3 plus reference TRBV28 and TRBJ1-5, the full variable domain is DVKVTQSSRYLVKRTGEKVFLECVQDMDHENMFWYRQDPGLGLRLIYFSYDVKMKEKGDIPEGYSVSREKKERFSLILESASTNQTSMYLCASSPSGTGGVPQHFGDGTRLSIL.

The chain links TRBV7-9 to TRBJ2-7, with unresolved D. Trimming removed 5 bases at V and 0 bases at J, with 8 bases between. The CDR3 runs to 13 residues. The germline V gene encodes CDR1 SEHNR and CDR2 FQNEAQ (reference sequence). CDR3 sequence reads: CASSNQHSYEQYF. The CDR3 nucleotides read TGTGCCAGCAGCAACCAACACTCCTACGAGCAGTACTTC.

The rearrangement links TRBV18 to TRBJ2-1; 16 bases agree with TRBD2. Germline CDR1 and CDR2: KGHSH and LQKENI. The CDR3 has 18 amino acids. Losses at the gene ends were 2 bases for V and 7 bases for J; bases not matched to a gene: 8. DNA for the CDR3: TGTGCCAGCTCACCAGGGACTAGCGGGAGGGCCGAACGGAATGAGCAGTTCTTC. Translation gives CASSPGTSGRAERNEQFF.

V gene TRBV19 combines with J gene TRBJ2-2; unclear D gene. V gave up 10 bases and J gave up 5 bases, with 11 bases separating them. The CDR3 runs to 12 residues. Germline values: CDR1 LNHDA, CDR2 SQIVND (reference sequence). The CDR3 DNA sequence: TGTGCCACCCTAAGTCCGACCGGGGAGCTGTTTTTT. Its protein is CATLSPTGELFF.

The chain links TRBV11-3 to TRBJ2-7; perhaps TRBD2 as D (5 bases). Per germline, CDR1 SGHNT and CDR2 YENEEA. CDR3 size: 13 residues. Trimming cost V 2 bases and J 4 bases, with 9 bases left between them. The CDR3 coding sequence is TGTGCCAGCAGCTTATCGGGATCATACGAGCAGTACTTC. Its protein product is CASSLSGSYEQYF.

This chain links TRBV6-5 with TRBJ1-1; D is uncertain. Germline values: CDR1 MNHEY, CDR2 SVGAGI. CDR3 size: 14 residues. The V end lost 3 bases, the J end lost 1 base, and 9 bases lay between the germline ends. The CDR3 spells CASSYLRENTEAFF. As DNA, the CDR3 is TGTGCCAGCAGTTATTTGCGAGAGAACACTGAAGCTTTCTTT.

This clone was seen a single time. The chain employs TRBV7-3 and TRBJ2-7, with a possible D match to TRBD1 (6 bases). Germline V gene data show CDR1 as SGHTA and CDR2 as FQGTGA. The CDR3 covers 13 residues. V gave up 5 bases and J gave up 2 bases, with 10 bases separating them. This CDR3 reads CASSQGQPYEQYF. CDR3 DNA sequence: TGTGCCAGCAGCCAAGGACAGCCCTACGAGCAGTACTTC.

This chain joins TRBV4-2 and TRBJ2-3, with 10 bases identical to TRBD2. Germline CDR1 LGHNA, CDR2 YNFKEQ. CDR3 size: 19 residues. After removal of 5 bases from V and 4 bases from J, the junction contained 18 bases not matched to a gene. CDR3 residues: CASSVGQASGGHGADTQYF. The DNA for the CDR3 is TGTGCCAGCAGCGTAGGTCAGGCTAGCGGGGGACATGGCGCAGATACGCAGTATTTT.

V gene TRBV7-8 combines with J gene TRBJ1-1, with D possibly being TRBD1 (6 bases). This CDR3 contains 13 residues. V dropped 1 base and J dropped 7 bases, with 10 bases sitting between them. CDR1 SGHVS and CDR2 FQNEAQ come from the germline V gene. Written as DNA, the CDR3 is TGTGCCAGCAGCTTAGGCAGGGGCCGTGAAGCTTTCTTT. This codes for CASSLGRGREAFF.

The chain couples TRBV5-5 to TRBJ1-4; D gene ambiguous. The CDR3 covers 16 residues. Germline CDR1 is SGHKS and CDR2 is YYEKEE (reference sequence). V lost 1 base and J 4 bases, leaving 14 bases between the germline ends. The CDR3 is CASSLIRRAGNEKLFF. Written as DNA, the CDR3 is TGTGCCAGCAGCTTGATTCGTCGGGCGGGTAATGAAAAACTGTTTTTT. The variable domain in full, completed from reference TRBV5-5 and TRBJ1-4, reads DAGVTQSPTHLIKTRGQQVTLRCSPISGHKSVSWYQQVLGQGPQFIFQYYEKEERGRGNFPDRFSARQFPNYSSELNVNALLLGDSALYLCASSLIRRAGNEKLFFGSGTQLSVL.

Here the CDR3 reads CASSRAAGGLAEAFF. The CDR3 DNA sequence: TGTGCCAGCAGCCGGGCCGCGGGGGGCTTAGCTGAAGCTTTCTTT. The rearrangement uses TRBV7-9 and TRBJ1-1; maybe TRBD1 (6 bases). Germline V gives CDR1 SEHNR, CDR2 FQNEAQ (reference sequence). The CDR3 runs to 15 residues. V was clipped by 5 bases and J by 6 bases, with 19 bases between them.

This chain links TRBV6-5 with TRBJ2-3, with 7 bases that match TRBD2. The CDR3 is 14 amino acids. With 5 bases clipped from V and 2 bases from J, the junction kept 4 bases outside the gene matches. In germline, CDR1 is MNHEY, CDR2 SVGAGI. CDR3 residues: CASSSGEDTDTQYF. The CDR3 DNA follows: TGTGCCAGCAGTAGCGGGGAGGACACAGATACGCAGTATTTT.

The rearrangement joins TRBV3-1 (or the pseudogene TRBV3-2) to TRBJ2-1, with D possibly matching TRBD1 (6 bases). Germline loops: CDR1 LGHDT, CDR2 YNNKEL (reference sequence). The CDR3 runs 15 residues. V was trimmed by 5 bases and J by 2 bases, leaving 13 bases between them. Here the CDR3 DNA reads TGTGCCAGCAGCTCCGGACAGCCGGCCTACAATGAGCAGTTCTTC. It is translated as CASSSGQPAYNEQFF.

The J gene is TRBJ1-1, the V gene TRBV7-3; no firm D call. V shed 4 bases and J shed 4 bases, with 10 bases lying between them. Germline CDR1 and CDR2: SGHTA and FQGTGA. The CDR3 sequence is 13 residues long. Written as DNA, the CDR3 is TGTGCCAGCAGCTCCCTCGGGTCCACTGAAGCTTTCTTT. Its translation is CASSSLGSTEAFF.

The chain has TRBV27 and TRBJ2-1; 16 bases agree with TRBD2. CDR3 size: 16 residues. Germline CDR1 reads MNHEY; CDR2 reads SMNVEV (reference sequence). V lost 7 bases to trimming and J lost 4 bases; unmatched junction nucleotides: 4. The CDR3 DNA is TGTGCCAGCATAAAGGGACTAGCGGGGGGGTACAATGAGCAGTTCTTC. It is translated as CASIKGLAGGYNEQFF.

The rearrangement links TRBV5-8 to TRBJ2-3, with D perhaps TRBD1 (5 bases). This CDR3 contains 19 residues. The germline V and J ends were trimmed by 4 bases and 1 base, with 25 bases remaining between them. The germline V gene has CDR1 SGHTS and CDR2 YDEGEE. In nucleotides, the CDR3 is TGTGCCAGCAGCCCTATTTATCTCGGGCAGGGTTTCCGCACAGATACGCAGTATTTT. Amino acids: CASSPIYLGQGFRTDTQYF.

The rearrangement joins TRBV18 to TRBJ2-3; 10 bases map to TRBD2. The CDR3 covers 16 residues. The germline gives CDR1 KGHSH, CDR2 LQKENI. V lost 1 base to trimming and J lost 1 base; unmatched junction nucleotides: 2. The CDR3 loop reads CASSPRTSGGTDTQYF. The CDR3 region has the DNA TGTGCCAGCTCACCACGGACTAGCGGAGGCACAGATACGCAGTATTTT.

The chain joins TRBV6-5 to TRBJ2-3; D is uncertain. CDR1 and CDR2 from the germline V gene are MNHEY and SVGAGI. The CDR3 is 15 residues long. The ends were cut back, 7 bases at V and 4 bases at J, with 18 bases in the middle. The CDR3 sequence is CASTTSGRLADTQYF. CDR3 DNA: TGTGCCAGCACCACATCTGGGCGTCTCGCAGATACGCAGTATTTT.

The CDR3 DNA reads as TGTGCCAGCAGTGTTGGTAGCGGGGCCTCAGATACGCAGTATTTT. This encodes CASSVGSGASDTQYF. The chain is built from TRBV6-4 and TRBJ2-3; 8 nucleotides agree with TRBD2. Trimming cost V 4 bases and J 4 bases; bases outside gene matches: 7. The length of the CDR3 is 15 residues. Germline V CDR1 and CDR2: MRHNA, SNTAGT.

V is TRBV4-1 and J is TRBJ2-1; 8 bases fit TRBD2. J lost 9 bases, V lost 4 bases, and 8 bases had no gene match. There are 14 residues in the CDR3. Germline assignment: CDR1 MGHRA and CDR2 YSYEKL. The chain's CDR3 is CASSRPGLGSEQFF. For the CDR3, the DNA is TGCGCCAGCAGCCGACCGGGACTAGGGAGTGAGCAGTTCTTC.

This CDR3 is CASSLIVSRGIYEQYF. The DNA for the CDR3 is TGTGCCAGCAGCCTTATAGTCTCAAGGGGTATCTACGAGCAGTACTTC. The rearrangement uses TRBV14 and TRBJ2-7, with D possibly being TRBD1 (5 bases). Per the germline V gene, CDR1 is SGHDN and CDR2 is FVKESK. The CDR3 has 16 residues. V was trimmed by 4 bases and J by 3 bases, leaving 19 bases between them.

The chain uses TRBV28 and TRBJ2-1; D not certain. The CDR3 is 14 residues long. Trimming cost V 8 bases and J 2 bases, with 13 bases left between them. The germline CDR1 and CDR2 sequences are MDHEN and SYDVKM. CDR3 in amino acids: CASGGMPTYNEQFF. The CDR3 DNA reads TGTGCCAGCGGCGGAATGCCCACCTACAATGAGCAGTTCTTC.

The chain has TRBV19 and TRBJ1-5; 9 nucleotides align to TRBD1. Unmatched junction bases numbered 9, after V lost 8 bases and J lost 1 base. The CDR3 contains 16 residues. CDR1 LNHDA and CDR2 SQIVND come from the germline V gene (reference sequence). The CDR3 loop reads CASGDREGLSNQPQHF. Written as DNA, the CDR3 is TGTGCCAGTGGGGACAGGGAAGGTTTAAGCAATCAGCCCCAGCATTTT.